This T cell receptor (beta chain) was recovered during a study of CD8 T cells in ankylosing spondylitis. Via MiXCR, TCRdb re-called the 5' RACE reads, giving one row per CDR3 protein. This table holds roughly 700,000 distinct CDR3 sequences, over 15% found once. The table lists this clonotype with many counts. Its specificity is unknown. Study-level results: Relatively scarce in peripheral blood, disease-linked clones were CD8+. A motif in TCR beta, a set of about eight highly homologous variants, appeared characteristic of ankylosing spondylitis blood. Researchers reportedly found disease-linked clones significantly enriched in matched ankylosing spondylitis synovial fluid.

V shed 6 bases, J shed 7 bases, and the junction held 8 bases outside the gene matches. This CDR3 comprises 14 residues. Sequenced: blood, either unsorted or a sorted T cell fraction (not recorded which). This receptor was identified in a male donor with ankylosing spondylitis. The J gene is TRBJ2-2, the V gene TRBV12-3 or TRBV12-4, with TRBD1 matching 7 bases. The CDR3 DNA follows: TGTGCCAGCAGGCTAGGACAGGTCGGCGGGGAGCTGTTTTTT. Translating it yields CASRLGQVGGELFF.